These 6 T cell receptor beta chains originate from one sample sequenced in a study of cytomegalovirus exposure and HLA in healthy donors. Vbeta (60) and Jbeta (13) primers were used in the PCR. Assay: immunoSEQ multiplex PCR; the TCRdb copy retains only in-frame clones and omits some. The data contain some 150,000 clones, 82% of them seen just once; the ten biggest clones take up approximately 3.6%. The sequenced sample consisted of PBMCs. All receptors come from a male donor in good health and CMV-seronegative.

V and J are TRBV12-5 and TRBJ1-2; 7 bases are a match to TRBD1. This CDR3 comprises 16 residues. The V segment lost 0 bases and the J segment 4 bases; nucleotides outside the gene matches: 8. From germline, CDR1 is LGHNT and CDR2 FRNRAP. Here the CDR3 DNA reads TGTGCTAGTGGTTTGGTAAAGGTGGGACAGTCCTATGGCTACACCTTC. Translated, it gives CASGLVKVGQSYGYTF.

V gene TRBV29-1 combines with J gene TRBJ2-1, with a weak D call TRBD2 (5 bases). The V gene's germline CDR1 is SQVTM and CDR2 ANQGSEA. The V end lost 7 bases, the J end lost 7 bases, and 11 bases lay between the germline ends. The CDR3 spans 11 residues. The CDR3 DNA reads as TGCAGCGGCGGTTGGGAGAATGAGCAGTTCTTC. It codes for CSGGWENEQFF.

The chain combines TRBV11-2 with TRBJ2-7, with TRBD2 matching over 8 bases. V trimming: 5 bases; J trimming: 7 bases; junction bases outside the gene matches: 10. This CDR3 has 14 amino acids. Germline V gene sequence: CDR1 SGHAT, CDR2 FQNNGV. CDR3 DNA sequence: TGTGCCAGCAGCCCGACCGGGGGGGTGAAAGAGCAGTACTTC. Amino acids: CASSPTGGVKEQYF.

This rearrangement joins TRBV30 to TRBJ1-5; possibly TRBD1 for D (6 bases). The CDR3 length is 14 residues. V was trimmed by 2 bases and J by 5 bases, leaving 13 bases between them. Looked up from germline, CDR1 is GTSNPN and CDR2 is SVGIG (reference sequence). The CDR3 region has the DNA TGTGCCTGGAGTCCTCCGGGGGGCGATCAGCCCCAGCATTTT. Protein: CAWSPPGGDQPQHF.

The rearrangement uses TRBV7-2 and TRBJ1-1; D might be TRBD1 (5 bases). The CDR3 is 15 residues long. The ends were cut back, 0 bases at V and 4 bases at J, with 12 bases in the middle. Per germline, CDR1 SGHTA and CDR2 FQGNSA. CDR3 nucleotides: TGTGCCAGCAGCTTAGCGATGGGGGGGGGCACTGAAGCTTTCTTT. Translating it yields CASSLAMGGGTEAFF.

The chain combines TRBV7-9 with TRBJ2-5; D is possibly TRBD1 (6 bases). CDR1 is SEHNR, CDR2 FQNEAQ, per germline (reference sequence). V was cut by 6 bases and J by 4 bases, with 12 bases left in between. The CDR3 contains 13 residues. The CDR3 loop reads CASSSGAGETQYF. CDR3 in DNA: TGTGCCAGCAGTTCAGGGGCAGGAGAGACCCAGTACTTC. The entire variable domain, with the rest obtained from reference TRBV7-9 and TRBJ2-5, is as follows: DTGVSQNPRHKITKRGQNVTFRCDPISEHNRLYWYRQTLGQGPEFLTYFQNEAQLEKSRLLSDRFSAERPKGSFSTLEIQRTEQGDSAMYLCASSSGAGETQYFGPGTRLLVL.